This T cell receptor (beta chain) was captured in a study of blood T cells in healthy people across ages. With 6 bases clipped from V and 6 bases from J, the junction kept 13 bases outside the gene matches. This CDR3 region has 16 residues. A second PCR, run for about 7 to 11 cycles, used a sample-barcoded 5' primer plus a J-beta primer mix. Every sample produced at least 2.5 million CDR3-containing paired-end reads. One entry per CDR3 protein results from TCRdb running MiXCR on the 5' RACE reads. The top ten hold 10% to 15% of the sample, which has approximately 900,000 distinct CDR3 sequences, around 49% seen once.

The gene calls are TRBV12-3 or TRBV12-4 and TRBJ2-4, with TRBD2 matching over 8 bases. The sequenced material came from blood. The TCR sequence derives from a man aged 25-40 years in good health. The CDR3 region has the DNA TGTGCCAGCAGGGCGTTCGGGGGGGCCTCTCGAAACATTCAGTACTTC. Residues: CASRAFGGASRNIQYF.